This record concerns one T cell receptor beta chain sequence. Antigen unknown. This CDR3 spans 15 amino acids. The germline V gene encodes CDR1 MGHRA and CDR2 YSYEKL. With V trimmed by 1 base and J by 6 bases, 6 bases remained unmatched. The data were taken from a study of T cells after yellow fever vaccination. At the level of the study: Preparation of the low-cell-number fractions used SMART-Seq v4 Ultra Low Input.

General study results and limits: Abundant clonotypes from the bulk population could get into FACS-sorted repertoires as contaminants. Booster samples showed a return of most primary-vaccination clones (roughly 96% CD4, 88% CD8). Researchers noted that a small share of clonotypes showed up in both CD4 and CD8 compartments.

TCRdb re-called the 5' RACE reads through MiXCR, storing one row per CDR3 protein. The top ten hold 3.2% of the sample, which has about 320,000 distinct CDR3 sequences, 9.5% to 15% seen once. This specimen consisted of CD4+ T cells sorted from PBMCs, obtained 15 days after the yellow fever booster vaccination. This sequence was found in a man between 18 and 35 years old who received the YFV17D yellow fever vaccine. The J gene is TRBJ1-5, the V gene TRBV4-1; 7 positions agree with TRBD1. Written as DNA, the CDR3 is TGCGCCAGCAGCCAAGGAGGACAGGTGACTCAGCCCCAGCATTTT. Its translation: CASSQGGQVTQPQHF.